This T cell receptor beta chain was recorded in a study of Graves' ophthalmopathy and Graves' hyperthyroidism. The authors isolated PBMCs from 8 to 10 ml of fresh peripheral blood. TCR beta CDR3 regions were amplified from RNA transcripts. The first-round RT-PCR employed HTBI primers together with the Qiagen OneStep RT-PCR kit. A multiplex PCR was then performed as the second round. MiXCR was run by TCRdb on the multiplex PCR reads, yielding one entry per CDR3 protein. The sample holds about 210,000 distinct CDR3 sequences, approximately 29% seen once. Trimming cost V 3 bases and J 1 base; bases outside gene matches: 14. Germline assignment: CDR1 LNHDA and CDR2 SQIVND (reference sequence). The CDR3 sequence is 18 residues long. There are many counts of this clonotype.

This TCR derives from a man between 50 and 59 years old with Graves' ophthalmopathy. Sequenced input: peripheral blood. The genes are TRBV19 and TRBJ2-7; 8 bases agree with TRBD2. The CDR3 DNA reads TGTGCCAGTAGTATGGCAGTGATGGACGGGAGGGTTTCCTACGAGCAGTACTTC. Its translation is CASSMAVMDGRVSYEQYF. The entire variable domain, with the rest obtained from reference TRBV19 and TRBJ2-7, is as follows: DGGITQSPKYLFRKEGQNVTLSCEQNLNHDAMYWYRQDPGQGLRLIYYSQIVNDFQKGDIAEGYSVSREKKESFPLTVTSAQKNPTAFYLCASSMAVMDGRVSYEQYFGPGTRLTVT.